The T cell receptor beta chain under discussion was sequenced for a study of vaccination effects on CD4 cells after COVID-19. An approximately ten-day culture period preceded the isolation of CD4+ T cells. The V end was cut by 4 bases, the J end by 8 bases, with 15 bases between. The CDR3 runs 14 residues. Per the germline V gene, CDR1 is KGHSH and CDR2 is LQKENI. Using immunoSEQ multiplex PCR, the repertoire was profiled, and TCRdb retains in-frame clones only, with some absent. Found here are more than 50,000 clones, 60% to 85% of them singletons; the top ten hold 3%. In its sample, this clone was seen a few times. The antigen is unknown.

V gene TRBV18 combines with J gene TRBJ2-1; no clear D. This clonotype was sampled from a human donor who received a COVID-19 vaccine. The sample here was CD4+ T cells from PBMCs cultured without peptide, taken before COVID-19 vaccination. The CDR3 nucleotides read TGTGCCAGCTCACGGCCCACTCCGTCAGATGAGCAGTTCTTC. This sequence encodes CASSRPTPSDEQFF.